This T cell receptor beta chain was found in a study of T cell changes during pregnancy in multiple sclerosis. This table comes from immunoSEQ multiplex PCR, and its TCRdb copy is limited to in-frame clones, with some not included. The sample shows approximately 70,000 clones, 75% to 95% of them seen only once. The receptor comes from a female donor with multiple sclerosis, enrolled in a pregnancy study. The material was CD4+ T cells from peripheral blood mononuclear cells, obtained before pregnancy.

The CDR3 bases are TGTGCCAGCAGCTCATTTCCGGACAGGGGCCAAGGCTACACCTTC. Encoded protein: CASSSFPDRGQGYTF. The V and J genes are TRBV7-9 and TRBJ1-2; 9 positions agree with TRBD1. From germline, CDR1 is SEHNR and CDR2 FQNEAQ (reference sequence). After removal of 4 bases from V and 8 bases from J, the junction contained 11 bases not matched to a gene. This CDR3 spans 15 amino acids. The full variable domain, rest sourced from reference TRBV7-9 and TRBJ1-2, is DTGVSQNPRHKITKRGQNVTFRCDPISEHNRLYWYRQTLGQGPEFLTYFQNEAQLEKSRLLSDRFSAERPKGSFSTLEIQRTEQGDSAMYLCASSSFPDRGQGYTFGSGTRLTVV.